The next 2 T cell receptor beta chains were all read from a single sample in a study of Tregs in tolerant kidney transplant recipients (dated by TCRdb to about 2019). The transplants used related donors with nonmyeloablative bone marrow transplantation, and mixed chimerism in the human trials was transient. Library method: the immunoSEQ multiplex PCR assay. Imported from immuneACCESS, the table was reduced by TCRdb to in-frame sequences with V and J called. These copies leave out some clones; in studies compared against another copy, an unresolved V gene accounts for under half, and the cause of the remainder is not known. The sample data list tens of thousands of clones, and about 90% of these were observed just once. Approximately 14% of the sample lies in the top ten. The sequencing here drew on CD8+ T cells from blood (PBMCs), taken 24 months after the transplant. The origin of the receptors is a human patient who received a combined kidney and bone marrow transplant. Following a transplant, a fraction of the T cells may be traceable to the graft donor.

This clone came up a few times. This chain links TRBV7-6 with TRBJ1-4, with TRBD1 matching 8 bases. Germline V lookup: CDR1 SGHVS, CDR2 FNYEAQ. After removal of 5 bases from V and 8 bases from J, the junction contained 7 bases not matched to a gene. The length of the CDR3 is 14 residues. This CDR3 reads CASSGGTGDEKLFF. CDR3 DNA sequence: TGTGCCAGCAGCGGGGGGACAGGCGACGAAAAACTGTTTTTT.

This rearrangement joins TRBV5-4 to TRBJ2-7; TRBD1 might be the D (6 bases). V gave up 4 bases and J gave up 3 bases, with 11 bases separating them. CDR3 length equals 13 residues. Germline CDR1 SGHNT, CDR2 YYREEE (reference sequence). The CDR3 DNA reads as TGTGCCAGCAGCCTAGGACAGCTCTACGAGCAGTACTTC. Translating it yields CASSLGQLYEQYF. The variable domain in full, completed from reference TRBV5-4 and TRBJ2-7, reads ETGVTQSPTHLIKTRGQQVTLRCSSQSGHNTVSWYQQALGQGPQFIFQYYREEENGRGNFPPRFSGLQFPNYSSELNVNALELDDSALYLCASSLGQLYEQYFGPGTRLTVT.